This TCR beta chain was identified during a study of cytotoxic CD8 clonotypes in ibrutinib-treated CLL. Study in general: After a median of around 70 months, roughly 15 patients stayed remitted and around 12 progressed; responses had been partial in 24 and complete in 2.

In its sample, this clone was seen once. Antigen unknown. Study-wide results and caveats: Ibrutinib response saw clonality rise, and progression saw it return toward baseline. Higher circulating CD8+ T-cell counts strongly accompanied higher baseline clonality, above age-matched healthy donors.

Libraries were prepared by immunoSEQ multiplex PCR; TCRdb keeps only in-frame clonotypes and omits some of them. Of 100,000 to 150,000 clones in the sample, roughly 85% were seen once. CDR1 is MDHEN, CDR2 SYDVKM, per germline. Trimming cost V 7 bases and J 6 bases; bases outside gene matches: 18. The CDR3 is 16 residues long. Genomic DNA (about 2.2 micrograms) was obtained from cryopreserved PBMCs for construction of TCR beta libraries. The genes are TRBV28 and TRBJ2-7; 7 nucleotides align to TRBD2. Specimen: PBMCs, collected after 24 months of ibrutinib treatment. The sequence was obtained from a human donor with chronic lymphocytic leukemia. DNA of the CDR3: TGTGCCAGCACCTCATTGGGGGGACTAAAACTACGCGAGCAGTACTTC. Translation gives CASTSLGGLKLREQYF.